This record looks at one T cell receptor (beta chain) sequence and its context. Libraries were prepared by immunoSEQ multiplex PCR; TCRdb keeps only in-frame clonotypes and omits some of them. The sample holds more than 45,000 clones; approximately 86% are singletons and the top ten take roughly 6.7%. This entry comes from a study of blood T cell repertoires in COVID-19. The CDR3 spans 16 residues. With 4 bases clipped from V and 3 bases from J, the junction kept 5 bases outside the gene matches. The germline V gene has CDR1 MDHEN and CDR2 SYDVKM. This chain links TRBV28 with TRBJ2-1; 11 bases are shared with TRBD2. The sequence came from a human donor with active COVID-19. The donor label of this sample is uncertain. The specimen was peripheral blood. The DNA for the CDR3 is TGTGCCAGCAGTTCCCTAGCGGGAGGCATCTACAATGAGCAGTTCTTC. Translating it yields CASSSLAGGIYNEQFF.